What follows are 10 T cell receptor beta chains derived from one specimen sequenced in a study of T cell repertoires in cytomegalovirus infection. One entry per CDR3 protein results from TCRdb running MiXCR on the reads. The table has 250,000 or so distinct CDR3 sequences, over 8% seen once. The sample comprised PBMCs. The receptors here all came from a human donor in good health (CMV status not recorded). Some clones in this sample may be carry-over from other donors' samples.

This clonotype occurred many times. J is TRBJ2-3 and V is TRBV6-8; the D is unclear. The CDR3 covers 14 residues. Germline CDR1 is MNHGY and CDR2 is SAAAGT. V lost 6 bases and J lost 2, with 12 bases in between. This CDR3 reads CASRTVDHTDTQYF. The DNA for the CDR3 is TGTGCCAGCAGGACCGTTGACCACACAGATACGCAGTATTTT.

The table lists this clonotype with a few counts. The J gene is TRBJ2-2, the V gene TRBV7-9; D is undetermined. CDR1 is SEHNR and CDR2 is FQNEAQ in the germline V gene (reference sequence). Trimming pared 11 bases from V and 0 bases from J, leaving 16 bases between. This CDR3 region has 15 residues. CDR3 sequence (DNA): TGTGCCGCGAGCAGACACCCAACGAACACCGGGGAGCTGTTTTTT. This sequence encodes CAASRHPTNTGELFF.

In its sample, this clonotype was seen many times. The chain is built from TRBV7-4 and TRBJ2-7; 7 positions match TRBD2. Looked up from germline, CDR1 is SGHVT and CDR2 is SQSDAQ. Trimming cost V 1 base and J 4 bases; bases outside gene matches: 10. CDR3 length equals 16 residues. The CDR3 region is CASSLDRLASRYEQYF. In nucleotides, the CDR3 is TGTGCCAGCAGCTTAGATCGACTAGCTTCACGATACGAGCAGTACTTC. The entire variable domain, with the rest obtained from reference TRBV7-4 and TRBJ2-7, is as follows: GAGVSQSPRYKVAKRGRDVALRCDSISGHVTLYWYRQTLGQGSEVLTYSQSDAQRDKSGRPSGRFSAERPERSVSTLKIQRTEQGDSAVYLCASSLDRLASRYEQYFGPGTRLTVT.

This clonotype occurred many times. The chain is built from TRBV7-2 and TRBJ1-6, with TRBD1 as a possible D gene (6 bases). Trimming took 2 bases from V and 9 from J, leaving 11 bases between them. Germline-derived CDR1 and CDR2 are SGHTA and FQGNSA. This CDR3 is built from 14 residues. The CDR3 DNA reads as TGTGCCAGCAGCTTATCAGGGGTCGGTTCACCCCTCCACTTT. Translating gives CASSLSGVGSPLHF.

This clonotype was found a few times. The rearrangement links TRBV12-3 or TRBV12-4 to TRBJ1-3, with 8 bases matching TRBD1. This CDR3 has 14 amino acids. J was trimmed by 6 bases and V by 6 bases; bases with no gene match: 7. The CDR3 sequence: CASRQTGVTNTIYF. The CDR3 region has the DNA TGTGCCAGCAGGCAGACAGGGGTGACAAACACCATATATTTT.

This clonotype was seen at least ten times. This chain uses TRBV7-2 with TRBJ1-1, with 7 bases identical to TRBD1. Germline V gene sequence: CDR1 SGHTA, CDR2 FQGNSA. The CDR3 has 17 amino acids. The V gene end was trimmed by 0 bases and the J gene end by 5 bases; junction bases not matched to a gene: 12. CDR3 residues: CASSLAGAGGGGTEAFF. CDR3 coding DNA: TGTGCCAGCAGCTTAGCGGGGGCAGGGGGGGGCGGGACTGAAGCTTTCTTT.

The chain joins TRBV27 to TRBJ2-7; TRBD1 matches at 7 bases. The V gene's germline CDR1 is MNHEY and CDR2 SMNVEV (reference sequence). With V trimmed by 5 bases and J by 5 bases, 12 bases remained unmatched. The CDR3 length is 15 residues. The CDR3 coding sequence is TGTGCCAGCAGTCCCCGTCGCCCGACAGGGAACGAGCAGTACTTC. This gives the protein CASSPRRPTGNEQYF.

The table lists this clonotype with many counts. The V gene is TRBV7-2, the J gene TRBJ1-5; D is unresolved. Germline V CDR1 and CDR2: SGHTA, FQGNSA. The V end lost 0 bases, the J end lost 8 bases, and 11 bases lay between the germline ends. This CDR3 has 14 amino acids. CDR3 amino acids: CASSLAFRREPQHF. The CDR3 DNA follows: TGTGCCAGCAGCTTAGCGTTTCGACGGGAGCCCCAGCATTTT.

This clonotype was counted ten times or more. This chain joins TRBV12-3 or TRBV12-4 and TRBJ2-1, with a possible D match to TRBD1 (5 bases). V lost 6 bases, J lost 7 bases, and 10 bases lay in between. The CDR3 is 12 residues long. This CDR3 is CASSPGMNEQFF. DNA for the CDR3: TGTGCCAGCAGCCCAGGGATGAATGAGCAGTTCTTC.

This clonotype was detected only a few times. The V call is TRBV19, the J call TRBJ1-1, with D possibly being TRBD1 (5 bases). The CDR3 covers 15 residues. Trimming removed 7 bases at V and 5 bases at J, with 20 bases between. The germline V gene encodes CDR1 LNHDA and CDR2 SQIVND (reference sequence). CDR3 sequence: CASTSLGAGGTEAFF. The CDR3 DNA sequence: TGTGCCAGTACCTCACTCGGGGCTGGGGGGACTGAAGCTTTCTTT.